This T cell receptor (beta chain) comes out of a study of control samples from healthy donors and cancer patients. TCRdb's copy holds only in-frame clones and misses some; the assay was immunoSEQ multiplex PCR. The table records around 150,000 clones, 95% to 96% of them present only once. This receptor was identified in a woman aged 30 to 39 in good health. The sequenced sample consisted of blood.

The chain's CDR3 is CASSPTGLGSYNEQFF. The CDR3 coding sequence is TGTGCCAGCAGCCCAACGGGACTAGGGTCCTACAATGAGCAGTTCTTC. This rearrangement joins TRBV7-3 to TRBJ2-1; 8 nucleotides line up with TRBD2. The germline CDR1 and CDR2 sequences are SGHTA and FQGTGA. After removal of 5 bases from V and 1 base from J, the junction contained 7 bases not matched to a gene. The CDR3 extends over 16 amino acids.